This T cell receptor beta chain comes out of a study of cytomegalovirus exposure and HLA in healthy donors. Study-level results: Accurate prediction of HLA-A and HLA-B alleles (for most subjects) was reportedly achieved from TCR beta sequences.

Primers included in the PCR were 60 Vbeta and 13 Jbeta primers. Sequencing used immunoSEQ multiplex PCR; TCRdb keeps in-frame clones, though not all of them. The data contain 89,000 or so clones, over 70% of them seen just once; the ten biggest clones take up roughly 2%. Germline V gives CDR1 MDHEN, CDR2 SYDVKM. CDR3 length: 15 amino acids. V was pared by 6 bases and J by 0 bases, with 5 bases of the junction left unmatched. Details on this clone: Its antigen is not identified.

This clonotype originated in a boy younger than 18 in good health and CMV-seronegative. The material sequenced was PBMCs. This chain uses TRBV28 with TRBJ2-1, with 7 bases lining up with TRBD2. The CDR3 sequence: CASRETSVSYNEQFF. CDR3 nucleotide sequence: TGTGCCAGCAGGGAAACTAGCGTCTCCTACAATGAGCAGTTCTTC.